A selection of T cell receptor beta chains follows, all from one sample in a study of blood T cells in healthy people across ages. TCRdb re-analysed the 5' RACE reads in MiXCR, keeping a single row per CDR3 protein. The sample records 450,000 to 650,000 distinct CDR3 sequences, around 24% being singletons. This sample was also put to use in a study of T cells of mothers and their children.

The sample consisted of blood. Receptor source: a boy aged 5-17 years in good health. Both conserved end residues are part of each CDR3. A D gene is named only where the DNA matches it firmly. Some rows have no size entry. The others give once, few or many, or a class for an expanded clone.

j_gene: TRBJ2-5; v_gene: TRBV20-1; abundance: few; d_gene: TRBD2; CDR3nt: TGCAGTGCCGAGGGACTAAGAAGGGAGACCCAGTACTTC; CDR3aa: CSAEGLRRETQYF
j_gene: TRBJ2-7; v_gene: TRBV28; abundance: NA; d_gene: NA; CDR3nt: TGTGCCAGCAGTTTATACTGGGAGCCCAGCACCTACGAGCAGTACTTC; CDR3aa: CASSLYWEPSTYEQYF
j_gene: TRBJ2-3; v_gene: TRBV29-1; abundance: few; d_gene: TRBD2; CDR3nt: TGCAGCGTTGGACTTGGGACTAGCGCGACCACAGATACGCAGTATTTT; CDR3aa: CSVGLGTSATTDTQYF
j_gene: TRBJ1-4; v_gene: TRBV4-3; abundance: NA; d_gene: NA; CDR3nt: TGCGCCAGCAGCCAAGATTATGCACGGCCAACTAATGAAAAACCGTTTTTT; CDR3aa: CASSQDYARPTNEKPFF
j_gene: TRBJ1-4; v_gene: TRBV28; abundance: NA; d_gene: NA; CDR3nt: TGTGCCAGCAGTTTTATCATCTGGGACGGGAATGAAAAACTGTTTTTT; CDR3aa: CASSFIIWDGNEKLFF
j_gene: TRBJ2-7; v_gene: TRBV9; abundance: few; d_gene: TRBD1; CDR3nt: TGTGCCAGCAGCGTAGAGGACAGGGAGTACGAGCAGTACTTC; CDR3aa: CASSVEDREYEQYF
j_gene: TRBJ2-5; v_gene: TRBV20-1; abundance: few; d_gene: NA; CDR3nt: TGCAGTGCTAGAAAGGCAAACCAAGAGACCCAGTACTTC; CDR3aa: CSARKANQETQYF
j_gene: TRBJ1-1; v_gene: TRBV29-1; abundance: few; d_gene: NA; CDR3nt: TGCAGCGTTAAGTCCGGGACCGGGACTGAAGCTTTCTTT; CDR3aa: CSVKSGTGTEAFF
j_gene: TRBJ2-4; v_gene: TRBV20-1; abundance: few; d_gene: NA; CDR3nt: TGCAGTGCCACACAAACCTTAAAGGGCATTCAGTACTTC; CDR3aa: CSATQTLKGIQYF
j_gene: TRBJ2-2; v_gene: TRBV11-2; abundance: few; d_gene: NA; CDR3nt: TGTGCCAGCAGCCCCGGGACGTATGCGAACACCGGGGAGCTGTTTTTT; CDR3aa: CASSPGTYANTGELFF
j_gene: TRBJ2-1; v_gene: TRBV2; abundance: NA; d_gene: TRBD2; CDR3nt: TGTGCCAGCCGAGCGGGAGGGCACGCCCAGCAGTTCTTC; CDR3aa: CASRAGGHAQQFF
j_gene: TRBJ2-7; v_gene: TRBV5-1; abundance: NA; d_gene: NA; CDR3nt: TGCGCCAGCAGCTTGACCAAATACGAGCAGTACTTC; CDR3aa: CASSLTKYEQYF
j_gene: TRBJ1-4; v_gene: TRBV4-1; abundance: NA; d_gene: TRBD1; CDR3nt: TGCGCCAGCAGCCTAGGACAGGGGGCTTCTGATGAAAAACTGTTTTTT; CDR3aa: CASSLGQGASDEKLFF
j_gene: TRBJ2-7; v_gene: TRBV7-8; abundance: few; d_gene: TRBD2; CDR3nt: TGTGCCAGCAGCTTAGCGGGACTAGCGGACCCCTCCTACGAGCAGTACTTC; CDR3aa: CASSLAGLADPSYEQYF
j_gene: TRBJ2-3; v_gene: TRBV14; abundance: NA; d_gene: TRBD2; CDR3nt: TGTGCCAGCAGCCTGGGGGGGAGTCAGCGGAATACGCAGTATTTT; CDR3aa: CASSLGGSQRNTQYF
j_gene: TRBJ2-1; v_gene: TRBV5-1; abundance: few; d_gene: TRBD2; CDR3nt: TGCGCCAGCAGCCCCGGGACTAGCGGTAACAATAAGCAGTTCTTC; CDR3aa: CASSPGTSGNNKQFF
j_gene: TRBJ1-5; v_gene: TRBV7-9; abundance: NA; d_gene: TRBD1; CDR3nt: TGTGCCAGCAGCCCCGGACAGGGTCATCAGCCCCAGCATTTT; CDR3aa: CASSPGQGHQPQHF
j_gene: TRBJ2-2; v_gene: TRBV7-2; abundance: NA; d_gene: NA; CDR3nt: TGTGCCAGCAGCCCGGAGGGCCTTAGGGGGACCGGGGAGCTGTTTTTT; CDR3aa: CASSPEGLRGTGELFF
j_gene: TRBJ1-2; v_gene: TRBV2; abundance: NA; d_gene: NA; CDR3nt: TGTGCCAGCGCGGAGATAAGGGCGGGTGGCTACACCTTC; CDR3aa: CASAEIRAGGYTF
j_gene: TRBJ2-7; v_gene: TRBV12-3/TRBV12-4; abundance: NA; d_gene: NA; CDR3nt: TGTGCCAGCAGTAGACTAGCCTACGAGCAGTACTTC; CDR3aa: CASSRLAYEQYF
j_gene: TRBJ2-2; v_gene: TRBV4-3; abundance: NA; d_gene: TRBD1; CDR3nt: TGCGCCAGCAGCCAAGCGACAGGGGAGGTCGGGGAGCTGTTTTTT; CDR3aa: CASSQATGEVGELFF
j_gene: TRBJ2-7; v_gene: TRBV10-3; abundance: few; d_gene: NA; CDR3nt: TGTGCCATCAGTGAGTCACGGGGGCTCTACGAGCAGTACTTC; CDR3aa: CAISESRGLYEQYF
j_gene: TRBJ2-7; v_gene: TRBV6-2/TRBV6-3; abundance: few; d_gene: NA; CDR3nt: TGTGCCAGCGGGCGAGGTGGCGGCCCATCCTACGAGCAGTACTTC; CDR3aa: CASGRGGGPSYEQYF
j_gene: TRBJ1-5; v_gene: TRBV12-3/TRBV12-4; abundance: NA; d_gene: NA; CDR3nt: TGTGCCAGCAGTTTCACAGGTAGCAATCAGCCCCAGCATTTT; CDR3aa: CASSFTGSNQPQHF
j_gene: TRBJ2-3; v_gene: TRBV3-1; abundance: NA; d_gene: NA; CDR3nt: TGTGCCAGCAGCCAAGATTGGGGGGCTAGCACAGATACGCAGTATTTT; CDR3aa: CASSQDWGASTDTQYF
j_gene: TRBJ2-7; v_gene: TRBV7-9; abundance: few; d_gene: TRBD2; CDR3nt: TGTGCCAGCAGCTCATTAGGACTAGCGGGAGGGAGGTACGAGCAGTACTTC; CDR3aa: CASSSLGLAGGRYEQYF
j_gene: TRBJ2-5; v_gene: TRBV29-1; abundance: many; d_gene: NA; CDR3nt: TGCAGCGTTGGGCAGGAGACCCAGTACTTC; CDR3aa: CSVGQETQYF
j_gene: TRBJ2-7; v_gene: TRBV15; abundance: few; d_gene: NA; CDR3nt: TGTGCCACCAGCAGAGATCTTGAGGAGTCCTACGAGCAGTACTTC; CDR3aa: CATSRDLEESYEQYF
j_gene: TRBJ2-5; v_gene: TRBV30; abundance: NA; d_gene: NA; CDR3nt: TGTGCCTGGAGTGGAGGGGTCCAAGAGACCCAGTACTTC; CDR3aa: CAWSGGVQETQYF
j_gene: TRBJ2-1; v_gene: TRBV3-1; abundance: NA; d_gene: TRBD2; CDR3nt: TGTGCCAGCAGCCAAGTGGCCGGGACTAGCGATCCGGTGGAGCAGTTCTTC; CDR3aa: CASSQVAGTSDPVEQFF
j_gene: TRBJ2-5; v_gene: TRBV6-6; abundance: NA; d_gene: NA; CDR3nt: TGTGCCAGCAACAGGGTAGAAGGTACCCAGTACTTC; CDR3aa: CASNRVEGTQYF
j_gene: TRBJ1-2; v_gene: TRBV6-2/TRBV6-3; abundance: NA; d_gene: TRBD1; CDR3nt: TGTGCCAGCAGTTACTGGACAGGGAATGGCTACACCTTC; CDR3aa: CASSYWTGNGYTF
j_gene: TRBJ1-2; v_gene: TRBV27; abundance: few; d_gene: NA; CDR3nt: TGTGCCAGTCGGTCCACATTCGGCTACACCTTC; CDR3aa: CASRSTFGYTF
j_gene: TRBJ2-7; v_gene: TRBV12-3/TRBV12-4; abundance: NA; d_gene: NA; CDR3nt: TGTGCCAGACTTAGGTTTCTAGCGTGTCCCGTCTTCGAGCAGTACTTC; CDR3aa: CARLRFLACPVFEQYF
j_gene: TRBJ2-5; v_gene: TRBV6-5; abundance: NA; d_gene: NA; CDR3nt: TGTGCCAGCAGTTACGGGCCAAACGGGCTCCGTTACTTC; CDR3aa: CASSYGPNGLRYF
j_gene: TRBJ2-5; v_gene: TRBV29-1; abundance: few; d_gene: TRBD2; CDR3nt: TGCAGCGTTGTATCCCTGGGGGGGGAGACCCAGTACTTC; CDR3aa: CSVVSLGGETQYF
j_gene: TRBJ1-4; v_gene: TRBV9; abundance: NA; d_gene: NA; CDR3nt: TGTGCCAGCAGCGTCGACGAGGGAGGGGCAGAAAAACTGTTTTTT; CDR3aa: CASSVDEGGAEKLFF
j_gene: TRBJ2-2; v_gene: TRBV28; abundance: NA; d_gene: TRBD1; CDR3nt: TGTGCCAGCAGGAAGACAGGGGCCCAGATTTCCGGGGAGCTGTTTTTT; CDR3aa: CASRKTGAQISGELFF
j_gene: TRBJ2-7; v_gene: TRBV7-9; abundance: NA; d_gene: TRBD1; CDR3nt: TGTGCCAGCAGCCCCCGGGACAGGCAGAACGAGCAGTACTTC; CDR3aa: CASSPRDRQNEQYF
j_gene: TRBJ1-1; v_gene: TRBV24-1; abundance: few; d_gene: NA; CDR3nt: TGTGCCACCGAACCGACCGGGGCCACTGAAGCTTTCTTT; CDR3aa: CATEPTGATEAFF
j_gene: TRBJ2-2; v_gene: TRBV29-1; abundance: NA; d_gene: NA; CDR3nt: TGCAGCGTTAGTGGAGTGGACACCGGGGAGCTGTTTTTT; CDR3aa: CSVSGVDTGELFF
j_gene: TRBJ2-7; v_gene: TRBV28; abundance: NA; d_gene: NA; CDR3nt: TGTGCCAGCACTTGGGCAGGGGCTTCCTCCGAGCAGTACTTC; CDR3aa: CASTWAGASSEQYF
j_gene: TRBJ2-1; v_gene: TRBV29-1; abundance: NA; d_gene: NA; CDR3nt: TGCAGCGTCGATTACAGATACCTAGGAGGGGCCCAGAGGAATGAGCAGTTCTTC; CDR3aa: CSVDYRYLGGAQRNEQFF
j_gene: TRBJ2-5; v_gene: TRBV7-2; abundance: NA; d_gene: TRBD1; CDR3nt: TGTGCCAGCAGTCTTGTGGGACAGAGAAAAGAGACCCAGTACTTC; CDR3aa: CASSLVGQRKETQYF
j_gene: TRBJ2-1; v_gene: TRBV28; abundance: few; d_gene: TRBD2; CDR3nt: TGTGCCAGCAGTCCGTTGAGCGGGGCGGCCTACAATGAGCAGTTCTTC; CDR3aa: CASSPLSGAAYNEQFF
j_gene: TRBJ2-1; v_gene: TRBV7-9; abundance: NA; d_gene: TRBD1; CDR3nt: TGTGCCAGCAGCTTAGTTCTTTGGGACAGCTTGTTCTTC; CDR3aa: CASSLVLWDSLFF
j_gene: TRBJ2-5; v_gene: TRBV7-2; abundance: few; d_gene: TRBD2; CDR3nt: TGTGCCAGCAGCTACCAGCTAGCGGGACAAGAGACCCAGTACTTC; CDR3aa: CASSYQLAGQETQYF
j_gene: TRBJ2-2; v_gene: TRBV28; abundance: few; d_gene: NA; CDR3nt: TGTGCCAGCAGTTTGGTCGGGGAGCTGTTTTTT; CDR3aa: CASSLVGELFF
j_gene: TRBJ2-1; v_gene: TRBV6-2/TRBV6-3; abundance: NA; d_gene: NA; CDR3nt: TGTGCCAGCAGTTTCGACAGGCCAGGGCAGTTCTTC; CDR3aa: CASSFDRPGQFF
j_gene: TRBJ1-1; v_gene: TRBV10-3; abundance: many; d_gene: NA; CDR3nt: TGTGCCATCAGTGAGAGGGAGACAGGCGGGAACACTGAAGCTTTCTTT; CDR3aa: CAISERETGGNTEAFF
j_gene: TRBJ2-5; v_gene: TRBV20-1; abundance: NA; d_gene: NA; CDR3nt: TGCAGCCTGGAAGGGCATAACCAAGAGACCCAGTACTTC; CDR3aa: CSLEGHNQETQYF
j_gene: TRBJ2-7; v_gene: TRBV7-9; abundance: NA; d_gene: TRBD1; CDR3nt: TGTGCCAGCAGCTATGGACAGGGGGGCCACGAGCAGTACTTC; CDR3aa: CASSYGQGGHEQYF
j_gene: TRBJ2-2; v_gene: TRBV24-1; abundance: few; d_gene: TRBD2; CDR3nt: TGTGCCACCAGTGACTCCAGCGGGAGAGACACCGGGGAGCTGTTTTTT; CDR3aa: CATSDSSGRDTGELFF
j_gene: TRBJ2-5; v_gene: TRBV5-1; abundance: NA; d_gene: TRBD2; CDR3nt: TGCGCCAGCAGCTTCCTCGAAGCGGGAGGGCCGGTGACCCAGTACTTC; CDR3aa: CASSFLEAGGPVTQYF
j_gene: TRBJ2-6; v_gene: TRBV29-1; abundance: NA; d_gene: NA; CDR3nt: TGCAGCGTTGGTGTAGCTGGGGCCAACGTCCTGACTTTC; CDR3aa: CSVGVAGANVLTF